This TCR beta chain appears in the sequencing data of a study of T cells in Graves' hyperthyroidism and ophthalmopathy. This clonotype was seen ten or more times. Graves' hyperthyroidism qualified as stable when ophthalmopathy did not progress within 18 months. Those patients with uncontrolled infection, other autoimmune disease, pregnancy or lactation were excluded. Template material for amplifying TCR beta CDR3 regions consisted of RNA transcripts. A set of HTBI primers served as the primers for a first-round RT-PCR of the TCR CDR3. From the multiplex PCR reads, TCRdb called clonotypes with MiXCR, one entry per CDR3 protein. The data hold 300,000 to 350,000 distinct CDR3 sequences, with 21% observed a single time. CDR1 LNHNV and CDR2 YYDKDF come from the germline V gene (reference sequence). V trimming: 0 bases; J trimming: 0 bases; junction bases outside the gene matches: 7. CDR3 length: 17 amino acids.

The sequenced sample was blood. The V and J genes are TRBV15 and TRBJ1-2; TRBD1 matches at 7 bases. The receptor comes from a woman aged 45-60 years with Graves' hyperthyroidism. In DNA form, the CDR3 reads TGTGCCACCAGCAGAGATGAGGGGGCCGCGTCTAACTATGGCTACACCTTC. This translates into CATSRDEGAASNYGYTF.